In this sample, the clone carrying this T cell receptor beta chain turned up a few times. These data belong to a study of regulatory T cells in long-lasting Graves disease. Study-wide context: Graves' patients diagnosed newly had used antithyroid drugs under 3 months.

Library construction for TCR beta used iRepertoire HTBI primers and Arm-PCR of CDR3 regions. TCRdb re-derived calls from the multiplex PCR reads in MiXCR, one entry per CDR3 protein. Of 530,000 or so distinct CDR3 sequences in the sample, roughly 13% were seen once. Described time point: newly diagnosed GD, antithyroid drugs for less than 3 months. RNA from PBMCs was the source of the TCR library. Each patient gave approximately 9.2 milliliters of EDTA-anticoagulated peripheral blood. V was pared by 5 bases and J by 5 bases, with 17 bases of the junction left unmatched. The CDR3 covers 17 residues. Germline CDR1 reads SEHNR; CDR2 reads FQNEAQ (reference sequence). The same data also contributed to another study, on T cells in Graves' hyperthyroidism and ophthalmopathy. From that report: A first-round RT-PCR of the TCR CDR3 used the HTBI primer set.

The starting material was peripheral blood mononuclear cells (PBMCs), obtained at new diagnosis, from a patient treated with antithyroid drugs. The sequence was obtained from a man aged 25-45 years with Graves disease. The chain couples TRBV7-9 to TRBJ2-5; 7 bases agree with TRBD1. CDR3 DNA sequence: TGTGCCAGCAGCCCGGACAGGATCTGGGATCCGGGTGAGACCCAGTACTTC. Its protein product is CASSPDRIWDPGETQYF.